The clone carrying this TCR beta chain was detected ten times or more. The data originate from a study of neurological immune-mediated disorders. TCRdb independently ran MiXCR on the 5' RACE reads; one entry per CDR3 protein. Of over 35,000 distinct CDR3 sequences in the sample, about 2.5% are singletons; the top ten hold roughly an eighth. The sample taken for sequencing was PBMCs. The sequence was obtained from a man younger than 45 with multiple sclerosis.

The CDR3 reads CSARDQNNSPLHF. The CDR3 DNA sequence: TGCAGTGCTAGAGATCAAAATAATTCACCCCTCCACTTT. The rearrangement uses TRBV20-1 and TRBJ1-6; D unresolved. The CDR3 is made up of 13 amino acids. CDR1 is DFQATT and CDR2 is SNEGSKA in the germline V gene (reference sequence). V was cut by 0 bases and J by 5 bases, with 5 bases left in between.